The next 24 T cell receptor beta chains were all read from a single sample in a study of blood T cell repertoires in COVID-19. Produced via immunoSEQ multiplex PCR; TCRdb's table is partial and in-frame only. The sample lists roughly 220,000 clones, over 75% occurring once. Sequenced material: PBMCs or T cells enriched from blood (not recorded which). These receptor sequences come from a woman aged 18-30 years in a cohort exposed to, infected with or recovered from COVID-19 (not recorded which).

The J gene is TRBJ2-1, the V gene TRBV5-1; possible D gene TRBD1, 6 bases. This CDR3 has 15 amino acids. Between the trimmed V and J ends, which lost 2 bases and 6 bases, there was a span of 15 bases. CDR1 is SGHRS, CDR2 YFSETQ, per germline. CDR3: CASSFGTPNSNEQFF. The CDR3 DNA reads as TGCGCCAGCAGCTTCGGGACACCAAACAGCAATGAGCAGTTCTTC.

The chain has TRBV11-3 and TRBJ2-1; 12 bases are a match to TRBD2. The germline V gene has CDR1 SGHNT and CDR2 YENEEA. This CDR3 spans 14 amino acids. J was trimmed by 15 bases and V by 1 base; bases with no gene match: 7. CDR3 bases: TGTGCCAGCAGCTTAGTGACTAGCGGGAGTAGTCCGTTCTTC. It codes for CASSLVTSGSSPFF.

The chain has TRBV19 and TRBJ1-5; D remains unclear. This CDR3 contains 12 residues. Trimming pared 5 bases from V and 5 bases from J, leaving 7 bases between. Germline V gives CDR1 LNHDA, CDR2 SQIVND (reference sequence). This chain's CDR3 is CASSALYQPQHF. CDR3 nucleotide sequence: TGTGCCAGTAGTGCGTTGTATCAGCCCCAGCATTTT.

This sequence joins TRBV11-1 and TRBJ1-2; weak D call: TRBD1 (5 bases). This CDR3 contains 13 residues. In germline, CDR1 is SGHAT, CDR2 FQDESV (reference sequence). The germline V and J ends were trimmed by 3 bases and 8 bases, with 13 bases remaining between them. Here the CDR3 reads CASSFVQAAGYTF. The CDR3 nucleotides are TGTGCCAGCAGCTTTGTACAGGCAGCGGGCTACACCTTC.

The genes are TRBV4-1 and TRBJ1-4; maybe TRBD1 (5 bases). Trimming removed 3 bases at V and 4 bases at J, with 15 bases between. This CDR3 contains 16 residues. Germline lookup yields CDR1 MGHRA and CDR2 YSYEKL. CDR3 sequence reads: CASSHLPTAHNEKLFF. The CDR3 DNA sequence: TGCGCCAGCAGCCACCTGCCGACAGCCCATAATGAAAAACTGTTTTTT.

The chain combines TRBV5-6 with TRBJ1-2; D gene uncertain. Germline-derived CDR1 and CDR2 are SGHDT and YYEEEE. CDR3 length: 13 amino acids. The V and J ends lost 6 bases and 4 bases respectively, with 13 bases between them. CDR3 sequence reads: CASTREQPYGYTF. CDR3 DNA: TGTGCCAGCACGCGGGAACAGCCCTATGGCTACACCTTC. The full variable domain, with the rest looked up from reference TRBV5-6 and TRBJ1-2, is DAGVTQSPTHLIKTRGQQVTLRCSPKSGHDTVSWYQQALGQGPQFIFQYYEEEERQRGNFPDRFSGHQFPNYSSELNVNALLLGDSALYLCASTREQPYGYTFGSGTRLTVV.

The gene calls are TRBV19 and TRBJ2-1; 11 bases align to TRBD1. CDR1 LNHDA and CDR2 SQIVND come from the germline V gene (reference sequence). This CDR3 contains 14 residues. The V and J ends lost 3 bases and 6 bases, in that order; junction bases with no gene match: 1. CDR3 loop: CASSMGTGGNEQFF. The DNA for the CDR3 is TGTGCCAGTAGTATGGGGACAGGGGGCAATGAGCAGTTCTTC.

J is TRBJ1-4 and V is TRBV7-9, with 9 bases lining up with TRBD1. Germline CDR1 and CDR2: SEHNR and FQNEAQ (reference sequence). V shed 1 base and J 8 bases; nucleotides not matched to a gene: 2. CDR3 length: 14 amino acids. This CDR3 is CASSLGTGAEKLFF. The DNA for the CDR3 is TGTGCCAGCAGCTTAGGGACAGGGGCAGAAAAACTGTTTTTT.

This sequence joins TRBV9 and TRBJ1-4; 7 nucleotides match TRBD1. The trim removed 4 bases at V and 4 bases at J, leaving 7 bases unmatched. From germline, CDR1 is SGDLS and CDR2 YYNGEE. The CDR3 has 15 residues. CDR3 protein: CASSTRQGLNEKLFF. CDR3 coding DNA: TGTGCCAGCAGCACGCGACAGGGCCTTAATGAAAAACTGTTTTTT.

This rearrangement joins TRBV7-8 to TRBJ1-6; D not resolved. The germline V gene has CDR1 SGHVS and CDR2 FQNEAQ. The length of the CDR3 is 14 residues. Trimming took off 0 bases at V and 8 bases at J, with 8 bases between the two ends. The CDR3 bases are TGTGCCAGCAGCTTAGCGGGCAAGGATTCACCCCTCCACTTT. It codes for CASSLAGKDSPLHF. The full variable domain, in which reference TRBV7-8 and TRBJ1-6 provide the parts outside the CDR3, is GAGVSQSPRYKVAKRGQDVALRCDPISGHVSLFWYQQALGQGPEFLTYFQNEAQLDKSGLPSDRFFAERPEGSVSTLKIQRTQQEDSAVYLCASSLAGKDSPLHFGNGTRLTVT.

This chain links TRBV28 with TRBJ1-1; D uncertain. V was cut by 8 bases and J by 5 bases, with 15 bases left in between. CDR3 length: 13 amino acids. Looked up from germline, CDR1 is MDHEN and CDR2 is SYDVKM. In DNA, the CDR3 is TGTGCCAGCTCAGTTAGGCGGGGAACTGAAGCTTTCTTT. It translates to CASSVRRGTEAFF.

The chain combines TRBV19 with TRBJ1-5, with a tentative D call TRBD1 (5 bases). Germline CDR1 reads LNHDA; CDR2 reads SQIVND (reference sequence). V was clipped by 3 bases and J by 5 bases, with 14 bases between them. The CDR3 totals 15 residues. The DNA for the CDR3 is TGTGCCAGTAGTATCGACACGGGGGGATATCAGCCCCAGCATTTT. Its protein product is CASSIDTGGYQPQHF. Complete variable domain (other parts from reference TRBV19 and TRBJ1-5): DGGITQSPKYLFRKEGQNVTLSCEQNLNHDAMYWYRQDPGQGLRLIYYSQIVNDFQKGDIAEGYSVSREKKESFPLTVTSAQKNPTAFYLCASSIDTGGYQPQHFGDGTRLSIL.

This rearrangement joins TRBV2 to TRBJ2-7; weak D call: TRBD2 (5 bases). The CDR3 runs to 14 residues. The V end was cut by 5 bases, the J end by 4 bases, with 15 bases between. The germline V gene has CDR1 SNHLY and CDR2 FYNNEI. The CDR3 here is CASSWAGVRYEQYF. As DNA, the CDR3 is TGTGCCAGCAGTTGGGCCGGGGTACGGTACGAGCAGTACTTC.

The genes are TRBV24-1 and TRBJ2-4, with TRBD1 matching over 10 bases. The CDR3 is 17 residues long. V dropped 4 bases and J dropped 5; count of bases not matched to a gene: 10. The germline V gene has CDR1 KGHDR and CDR2 SFDVKD. DNA of the CDR3: TGTGCCACCAGTGACCCCGCTGATGACAGGGGGCAAAACATTCAGTACTTC. Translated: CATSDPADDRGQNIQYF.

The chain combines TRBV2 with TRBJ1-2; 8 bases match TRBD1. The germline V gene encodes CDR1 SNHLY and CDR2 FYNNEI. The CDR3 totals 14 residues. V lost 7 bases to trimming and J lost 4 bases; unmatched junction nucleotides: 8. CDR3 coding DNA: TGTGCCAGCAACGGACAGGGTACTCGCTATGGCTACACCTTC. Translation: CASNGQGTRYGYTF.

The chain links TRBV6-5 to TRBJ2-5, with 12 bases identical to TRBD2. Germline V gene sequence: CDR1 MNHEY, CDR2 SVGAGI. The length of the CDR3 is 15 residues. The trim removed 7 bases at V and 2 bases at J, leaving 5 bases unmatched. The CDR3 DNA reads as TGTGCCAGCAACCCCGGACTAGCGGGGCAAGAGACCCAGTACTTC. It translates to CASNPGLAGQETQYF.

The chain carries TRBV7-2 and TRBJ1-6, with 11 bases matching TRBD1. Germline V gene data show CDR1 as SGHTA and CDR2 as FQGNSA. The V and J ends lost 2 bases and 10 bases, in that order; junction bases with no gene match: 7. This CDR3 comprises 16 residues. CDR3 protein: CASSLKGQGVGSPLHF. The CDR3 region has the DNA TGTGCCAGCAGCTTAAAGGGACAGGGGGTCGGGTCACCCCTCCACTTT.

The chain couples TRBV28 to TRBJ1-2; 8 bases agree with TRBD1. The CDR3 totals 15 residues. From germline, CDR1 is MDHEN and CDR2 SYDVKM. Trimming took 7 bases from V and 4 from J; bases not matched to a gene: 11. CDR3 region: CASIQTGVGSYGYTF. The CDR3 DNA reads TGTGCCAGCATCCAGACAGGGGTGGGTAGCTATGGCTACACCTTC.

The CDR3: CASSGGSRSDSNQPQHF. The DNA for the CDR3 is TGTGCCAGCAGTGGAGGATCACGGTCGGATAGCAATCAGCCCCAGCATTTT. V and J are TRBV25-1 and TRBJ1-5; D remains unclear. The CDR3 has 17 amino acids. Between the trimmed V and J ends, which lost 4 bases and 0 bases, there was a span of 16 bases. Looked up from germline, CDR1 is MGHDK and CDR2 is SYGVNS.

The chain recombines TRBV15 with TRBJ2-2; TRBD1 matches 10 bases. The germline V gene has CDR1 LNHNV and CDR2 YYDKDF (reference sequence). Losses at the gene ends were 11 bases for V and 3 bases for J; bases not matched to a gene: 15. The CDR3 is made up of 17 amino acids. Here the CDR3 reads CALGQGTGVTDTGELFF. CDR3 nucleotide sequence: TGTGCCCTGGGGCAGGGGACAGGGGTTACCGACACCGGGGAGCTGTTTTTT.

The chain uses TRBV24-1 and TRBJ2-7, with no clear D. CDR3 length equals 12 residues. Germline loops: CDR1 KGHDR, CDR2 SFDVKD. Between the trimmed V and J ends, which lost 6 bases and 7 bases, there was a span of 12 bases. For the CDR3, the DNA is TGTGCCACCAGTAAGCGAGGTAGGGAGCAGTACTTC. Encoded protein: CATSKRGREQYF.

The J gene is TRBJ1-5, the V gene TRBV28; D might be TRBD1 (6 bases). The CDR3 has 18 residues. Trimming left V 4 bases short and J 0 bases short, with 19 bases between. Germline CDR1 MDHEN, CDR2 SYDVKM. The DNA for the CDR3 is TGTGCCAGCAGTTCCTCCCAGGGGCCAATCCATAGCAATCAGCCCCAGCATTTT. Amino acid sequence: CASSSSQGPIHSNQPQHF. Together with reference TRBV28 and TRBJ1-5, the CDR3 gives the full variable domain: DVKVTQSSRYLVKRTGEKVFLECVQDMDHENMFWYRQDPGLGLRLIYFSYDVKMKEKGDIPEGYSVSREKKERFSLILESASTNQTSMYLCASSSSQGPIHSNQPQHFGDGTRLSIL.

The chain employs TRBV5-8 and TRBJ1-2; D is unclear. Per germline, CDR1 SGHTS and CDR2 YDEGEE. V was shortened by 4 bases and J by 0 bases, with 7 bases between the two germline ends. CDR3 length equals 13 residues. The CDR3 DNA sequence: TGTGCCAGCAGCCTACAGTCTAACTATGGCTACACCTTC. Translating gives CASSLQSNYGYTF.

This clone occurred once. The V gene is TRBV19, the J gene TRBJ1-2; 7 positions match TRBD1. J gave up 4 bases and V 1 base, and 6 bases lay outside the gene matches. The germline gives CDR1 LNHDA, CDR2 SQIVND (reference sequence). This CDR3 spans 15 amino acids. CDR3 coding DNA: TGTGCCAGTAGTATAGGGCAGGGGGAAACCTATGGCTACACCTTC. It specifies CASSIGQGETYGYTF.